This T cell receptor (beta chain) originates from a study of neurological immune-mediated disorders (dated by TCRdb to about 2019). Study-wide context: Peripheral blood TCR-beta repertoires from patients with HTLV-I-associated myelopathy (HAM/TSP), patients with multiple sclerosis, and healthy controls were compared in the study using UMI-based sequencing. The approximately 100 TCR-beta libraries included longitudinal samples, technical triplicates and paired sorted CD4+ and CD8+ T-cell subsets alongside PBMC samples. The cohort was made up of 68 subjects, consisting of roughly 14 HAM/TSP patients, approximately 35 multiple sclerosis patients and 20 healthy controls.

Turning to this clonotype: Its binding antigen is unknown. No much larger clone is present one base from it, and per-base qualities are unavailable.

Unsorted PBMC libraries were generated from 2 million PBMCs stored in RNAlater at -80 °C until RNA extraction. Peripheral blood was subjected to Ficoll-Hypaque density gradient centrifugation to isolate PBMCs, which were then cryopreserved in liquid nitrogen. Findings and caveats that apply to the study as a whole: No identical CDR3 amino acid sequences were shared among expanded clones across subjects, suggesting private TCR-beta repertoires in all groups. TCR clonal expansion was highest in HAM/TSP patients and lowest in MS patients, with MS patients falling below even healthy controls.

V loses 6 bases, J loses 0 bases, and the germline ends lie 19 bases apart. The germline V gene provides CDR1 SGHRS and CDR2 YFSETQ. Taken from cysteine to phenylalanine, the CDR3 has 16 residues. The only DNA kept is the CDR3, 48 bases in frame from the first base. cDNA was synthesized by template-switch 5'RACE using a primer carrying a 10-nucleotide random unique molecular identifier by which each TCR transcript was tagged. Over 180 million TCR-beta sequences, covering 15-18 subjects, were produced in each sequencing run. The RNeasy kit was used to extract total RNA. The KAPA Real-time Library Amplification kit was used to amplify TCR-beta VDJ regions with primers targeting the TCR constant region and the 5'RACE anchor. A first PCR added sample indexes and Illumina adaptors, after which a second PCR increased the library yield. After Ampure bead purification, the TCR product of roughly 650 bp was size-selected on a 2% E-gel SizeSelection system. Library quality was checked on a Bioanalyzer, concentration was measured with Qubit, and libraries were quantified with the Kapa Library Quantification kit before pooling. Paired-end 2 x 150 bp sequencing of the libraries was performed on an Illumina HiSeq 2500. To increase sequence diversity, roughly 24-30% phiX was spiked into each library pool. Concerning the study's data processing: The quality-filtered reads were processed with the UMI-based MiGEC pipeline, whose error correction step removed more than 80% of the raw TCR sequences. IMGT germline references were used for alignment of VDJ genes, and clonotypes were defined by a unique CDR3 amino acid sequence together with V-J genes. Clonal expansion, Shannon diversity and CDR3 relatedness (CalcPairwiseDistances, ClusterSamples) were evaluated with VDJtools, and phylogenetic trees were built with CLCbio workbench. Expanded clones were defined as having at least 8 unique UMIs, based on coefficient-of-variation modelling across technical triplicates. In TCRdb, the public reads were trimmed at Q25 with fastp and aligned with MiXCR, with productive beta chains retained. Rows merge per CDR3 protein into single entries with the most common DNA and genes. TCRdb's processing, not the authors', yielded these V and J calls. The sample has 20,000 to 30,000 distinct CDR3 sequences on record, about 13% of them singletons. The ten top clones hold about an eighth of the sample.

This sequence was found in an older woman with HTLV-1-associated myelopathy (HAM/TSP). The sequence is built from TRBV5-1 and TRBJ2-7; the D gene is possibly TRBD1, with 5 bases matching. Sample: PBMCs. The CDR3 reads CASTSMGGASSYEQYF. The DNA sequence is given as TGCGCCAGCACTTCCATGGGTGGGGCGAGCTCCTACGAGCAGTACTTC.